This section outlines one TCR beta chain sequence together with its context. The sample belongs to a study of blood T cell repertoires in COVID-19. Overall study context: Sample material is recorded as cDNA or gDNA derived from T cells, B-cell-depleted T cells, or PBMCs.

Original methodology: Reference gene primer amplification gave nucleated cell count estimates. The table came from immunoSEQ multiplex PCR; TCRdb's copy has only in-frame clones and leaves some out. From that table come the V and J calls and clone size; the DNA was used to work out D and trimming. The sample yields 200,000 or so clones, approximately 90% seen once. Clinical histories supplied by participants themselves formed the basis of cohort assignment. Germline V gives CDR1 MNHEY, CDR2 SMNVEV (reference sequence). There are 16 residues in the CDR3. The ends lost 5 bases at V and 6 bases at J; junction bases unmatched: 11.

Sequencing used PBMCs or T cells enriched from blood (not recorded which). The chain uses TRBV27 and TRBJ1-5, with TRBD1 matching over 9 bases. This TCR was sampled from a woman aged 40 to 50 with acute COVID-19. CDR3 sequence: CASSKQGAQFSQPQHF. Written as DNA, the CDR3 is TGTGCCAGCAGTAAACAGGGGGCCCAATTCAGTCAGCCCCAGCATTTT.